The 14 T cell receptor beta chains below were found in one sample sequenced in a study of CD8+ T cells in alopecia areata (dated by TCRdb to the late 2010s). Receptor libraries were prepared by the immunoSEQ multiplex PCR assay. RNA was extracted from all samples and reverse transcribed into cDNA, which served as template for TCR sequencing. TCRdb carries this immuneACCESS record with in-frame sequences only. Its versions omit some clonotypes, under half of them owing to an unresolved V gene in the studies checked, with the rest unexplained. The table for this sample lists 180,000 or so clones; around 63% of them were counted only once. The ten largest clones take up 1.5% to 2% of the sample. The time point label, read with the paper, signifies: baseline before oral tofacitinib. The material was CD4+ T cells sorted from blood, obtained at week 0. These receptors were obtained from a human donor with alopecia areata.

This clone was counted only a few times. The chain carries TRBV6-5 and TRBJ2-2; D may be TRBD2 (6 bases). The CDR3 is 14 residues long. Trimming shortened V by 5 bases and J by 0 bases, and 7 bases separated the two germline ends. Germline values: CDR1 MNHEY, CDR2 SVGAGI. The CDR3 protein is CASSPGANTGELFF. In DNA, the CDR3 is TGTGCCAGCAGTCCGGGAGCGAACACCGGGGAGCTGTTTTTT.

This clone was seen just once. The chain has TRBV30 and TRBJ1-4; D is undetermined. The V gene's germline CDR1 is GTSNPN and CDR2 SVGIG (reference sequence). The CDR3 has 13 amino acids. Trimming stripped 8 bases from V and 1 base from J, with 11 bases between. CDR3 sequence: CAGEGVTNEKLFF. DNA of the CDR3: TGTGCCGGGGAAGGTGTAACTAATGAAAAACTGTTTTTT.

The sample holds one count of this clone. This sequence joins TRBV28 and TRBJ2-7, with unresolved D. V lost 3 bases, J lost 0 bases, and 9 bases lay in between. The V gene's germline CDR1 is MDHEN and CDR2 SYDVKM. The CDR3 is 14 amino acids. The CDR3 region is CASSLDGTSYEQYF. DNA of the CDR3: TGTGCCAGCAGTTTGGATGGAACCTCCTACGAGCAGTACTTC.

CDR3 DNA sequence: TGTGCCTGGGGAGGGTATGGTGGCTATGGCTACACCTTC. This codes for CAWGGYGGYGYTF. This rearrangement joins TRBV30 to TRBJ1-2; no definite D call. This CDR3 has 13 residues. Germline V gene lookup returns CDR1 GTSNPN and CDR2 SVGIG (reference sequence). Trimming cost V 5 bases and J 4 bases, with 14 bases left between them.

Turning to this clone: In the same sample, other DNA sequences code for this CDR3. CDR3 sequence reads: CSVGWGNQPQHF. CDR3 coding DNA: TGCAGCGTTGGCTGGGGTAATCAGCCCCAGCATTTT. The rearrangement joins TRBV29-1 to TRBJ1-5; D unclear. There are 12 residues in the CDR3. The V and J ends lost 4 bases and 4 bases respectively, with 8 bases between them. The germline V gene has CDR1 SQVTM and CDR2 ANQGSEA.

V is TRBV29-1 and J is TRBJ1-1; D may be TRBD1 (6 bases). The CDR3 covers 11 residues. Trimming left V 6 bases short and J 4 bases short, with 9 bases between. Per germline, CDR1 SQVTM and CDR2 ANQGSEA. DNA for the CDR3: TGCAGCGTCACCAGGGGCACTGAAGCTTTCTTT. Encoded protein: CSVTRGTEAFF. Complete variable domain (other parts from reference TRBV29-1 and TRBJ1-1): SAVISQKPSRDICQRGTSLTIQCQVDSQVTMMFWYRQQPGQSLTLIATANQGSEATYESGFVIDKFPISRPNLTFSTLTVSNMSPEDSSIYLCSVTRGTEAFFGQGTRLTVV.

The chain combines TRBV29-1 with TRBJ2-7, with D possibly matching TRBD2 (6 bases). From germline, CDR1 is SQVTM and CDR2 ANQGSEA. V lost 4 bases and J lost 3, with 13 bases in between. The CDR3 runs 13 residues. CDR3 DNA sequence: TGCAGCGTTGGGGCAGGGAGGAACTACGAGCAGTACTTC. It codes for CSVGAGRNYEQYF.

This clone showed up just a few times. The rearrangement uses TRBV7-3 and TRBJ1-3; D is uncertain. Germline assignment: CDR1 SGHTA and CDR2 FQGTGA. The CDR3 extends over 15 amino acids. V lost 0 bases, J lost 1 base, and 7 bases lay in between. CDR3 amino acids: CASSLTAASGNTIYF. The CDR3 DNA reads TGTGCCAGCAGCTTAACTGCAGCGTCTGGAAACACCATATATTTT.

In DNA form, the CDR3 reads TGTGCCAGCAGGAGGGGCACAGATACGCAGTATTTT. Its protein product is CASRRGTDTQYF. The rearrangement uses TRBV27 and TRBJ2-3, with D maybe TRBD2 (5 bases). V lost 6 bases to trimming and J lost 1 base, with 5 bases between them. CDR3 length: 12 amino acids. The germline gives CDR1 MNHEY, CDR2 SMNVEV (reference sequence).

In its sample, this clone is medium-sized (0.01 to 0.1%). Within the sample, other DNA sequences also encode this same CDR3. The chain recombines TRBV30 with TRBJ1-5, with D maybe TRBD1 (5 bases). This CDR3 spans 13 amino acids. V was shortened by 1 base and J by 5 bases, with 9 bases between the two germline ends. Germline CDR1 reads GTSNPN; CDR2 reads SVGIG (reference sequence). CDR3 in amino acids: CAWSGQGDQPQHF. The CDR3 nucleotides read TGTGCCTGGAGTGGGCAGGGCGATCAGCCCCAGCATTTT.

The V gene is TRBV15, the J gene TRBJ1-1, with D unclear. Germline CDR1 and CDR2: LNHNV and YYDKDF (reference sequence). The CDR3 totals 12 residues. V lost 3 bases and J 3 bases, leaving 5 bases between the germline ends. The CDR3 loop reads CATSSLDTEAFF. The CDR3 region has the DNA TGTGCCACCAGCAGTCTGGACACTGAAGCTTTCTTT.

This chain connects TRBV11-2 to TRBJ1-2, with D perhaps TRBD1 (5 bases). Germline lookup yields CDR1 SGHAT and CDR2 FQNNGV. The CDR3 sequence is 14 residues long. The V end lost 0 bases, the J end lost 8 bases, and 13 bases lay between the germline ends. CDR3 DNA: TGTGCCAGCAGCTTAGATCGCAGGGAATCAGGCTACACCTTC. This translates into CASSLDRRESGYTF.

This CDR3 is CSAPGGSQSRTDTQYF. As DNA, the CDR3 is TGCAGCGCCCCCGGCGGCTCGCAGAGCAGGACAGATACGCAGTATTTT. The V call is TRBV29-1, the J call TRBJ2-3; no definite D call. Trimming cost V 7 bases and J 3 bases, with 23 bases left between them. Germline V gene lookup returns CDR1 SQVTM and CDR2 ANQGSEA. The CDR3 runs to 16 residues.

The gene calls are TRBV6-5 and TRBJ1-5; the D is unclear. Germline values: CDR1 MNHEY, CDR2 SVGAGI. The CDR3 totals 13 residues. V dropped 5 bases and J dropped 4 bases, with 9 bases sitting between them. The CDR3: CASSDTRNQPQHF. CDR3 coding DNA: TGTGCCAGCAGTGACACCCGAAATCAGCCCCAGCATTTT.